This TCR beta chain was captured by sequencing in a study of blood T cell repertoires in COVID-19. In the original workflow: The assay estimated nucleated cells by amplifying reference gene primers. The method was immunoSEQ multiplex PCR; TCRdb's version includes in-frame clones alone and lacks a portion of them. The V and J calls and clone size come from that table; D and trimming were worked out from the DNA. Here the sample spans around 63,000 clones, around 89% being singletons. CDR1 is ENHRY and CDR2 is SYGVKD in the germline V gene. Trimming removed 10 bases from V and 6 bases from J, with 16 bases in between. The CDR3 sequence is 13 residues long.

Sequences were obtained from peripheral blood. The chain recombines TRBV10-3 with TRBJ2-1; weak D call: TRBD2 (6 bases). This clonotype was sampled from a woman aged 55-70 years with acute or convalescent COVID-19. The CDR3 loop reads CATSGSGGNEQFF. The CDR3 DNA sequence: TGTGCCACCAGCGGGTCCGGGGGCAATGAGCAGTTCTTC.